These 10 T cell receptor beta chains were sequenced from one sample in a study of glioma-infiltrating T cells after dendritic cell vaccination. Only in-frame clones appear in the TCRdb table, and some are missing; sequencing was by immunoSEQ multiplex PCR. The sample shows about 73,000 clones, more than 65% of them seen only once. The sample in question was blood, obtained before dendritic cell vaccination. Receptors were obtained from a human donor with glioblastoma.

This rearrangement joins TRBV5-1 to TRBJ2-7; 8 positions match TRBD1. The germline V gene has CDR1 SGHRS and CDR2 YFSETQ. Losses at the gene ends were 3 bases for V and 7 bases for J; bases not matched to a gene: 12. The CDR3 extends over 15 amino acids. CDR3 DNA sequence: TGCGCCAGCAGCTCGGGACAGGCCAGCTCGGGAGAGCAGTACTTC. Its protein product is CASSSGQASSGEQYF.

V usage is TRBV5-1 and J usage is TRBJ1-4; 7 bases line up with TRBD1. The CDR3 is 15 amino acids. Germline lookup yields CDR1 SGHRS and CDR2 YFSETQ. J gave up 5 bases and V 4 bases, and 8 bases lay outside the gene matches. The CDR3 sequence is CASSDEGGRNEKLFF. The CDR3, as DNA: TGCGCCAGCAGCGACGAAGGGGGCAGGAATGAAAAACTGTTTTTT.

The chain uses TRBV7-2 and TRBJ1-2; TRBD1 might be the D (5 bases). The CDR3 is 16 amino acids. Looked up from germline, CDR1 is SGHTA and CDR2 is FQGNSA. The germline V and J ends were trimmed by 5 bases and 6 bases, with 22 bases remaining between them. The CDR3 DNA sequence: TGTGCCAGCAGCCGTTACGAGAGACAGCGCGGAAATGGCTACACCTTC. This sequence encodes CASSRYERQRGNGYTF.

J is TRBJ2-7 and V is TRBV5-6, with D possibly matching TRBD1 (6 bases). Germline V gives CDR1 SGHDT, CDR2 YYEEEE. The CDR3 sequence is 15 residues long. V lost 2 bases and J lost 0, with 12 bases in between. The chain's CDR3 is CASSFFQGSSYEQYF. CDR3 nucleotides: TGTGCCAGCAGCTTTTTCCAGGGGAGCTCCTACGAGCAGTACTTC.

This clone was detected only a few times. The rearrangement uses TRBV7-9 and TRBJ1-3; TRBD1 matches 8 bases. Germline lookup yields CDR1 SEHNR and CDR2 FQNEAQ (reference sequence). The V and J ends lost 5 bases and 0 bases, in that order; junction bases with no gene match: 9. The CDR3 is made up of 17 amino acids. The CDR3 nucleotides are TGTGCCAGCAGCCCTGGGGGACAGGCAAACTCTGGAAACACCATATATTTT. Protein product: CASSPGGQANSGNTIYF.

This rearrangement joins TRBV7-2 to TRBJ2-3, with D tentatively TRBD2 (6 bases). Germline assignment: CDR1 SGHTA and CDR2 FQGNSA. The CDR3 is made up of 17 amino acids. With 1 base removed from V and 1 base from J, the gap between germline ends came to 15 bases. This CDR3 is CASSLGAGGRGTDTQYF. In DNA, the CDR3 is TGTGCCAGCAGCTTAGGGGCCGGGGGACGGGGCACAGATACGCAGTATTTT.

Written as DNA, the CDR3 is TGTGCCAGCAGCTTATATTGGGGGGTAGGGACAGGGGATTCAGATACGCAGTATTTT. Its protein is CASSLYWGVGTGDSDTQYF. The chain combines TRBV7-2 with TRBJ2-3, with 10 bases that match TRBD1. The CDR3 runs to 19 residues. CDR1 is SGHTA and CDR2 is FQGNSA in the germline V gene. V was clipped by 2 bases and J by 4 bases; unmatched bases: 15.

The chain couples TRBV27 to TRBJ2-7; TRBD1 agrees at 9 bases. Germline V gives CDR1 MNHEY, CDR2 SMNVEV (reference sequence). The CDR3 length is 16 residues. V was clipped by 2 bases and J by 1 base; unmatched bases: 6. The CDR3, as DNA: TGTGCCAGCAGTTTAACAGGGGGCCCGGCATCCTACGAGCAGTACTTC. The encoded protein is CASSLTGGPASYEQYF.

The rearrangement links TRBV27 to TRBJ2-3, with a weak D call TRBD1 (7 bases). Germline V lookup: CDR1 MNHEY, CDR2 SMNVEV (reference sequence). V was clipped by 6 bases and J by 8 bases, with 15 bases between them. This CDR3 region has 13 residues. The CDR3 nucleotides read TGTGCCAGCAGAACAGGGGTCGGGGGTACGCAGTATTTT. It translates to CASRTGVGGTQYF.

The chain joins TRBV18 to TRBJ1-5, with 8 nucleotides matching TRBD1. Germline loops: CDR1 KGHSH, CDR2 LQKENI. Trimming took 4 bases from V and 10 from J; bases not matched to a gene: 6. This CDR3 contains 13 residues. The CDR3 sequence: CASSRDRTDPQHF. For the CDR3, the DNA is TGTGCCAGCTCACGGGACAGGACCGACCCCCAGCATTTT.